This T cell receptor (beta chain) was identified during a study of blood T cell repertoires in COVID-19. Study-level background: Samples came from the United States, Italy and Spain, spanning acute and convalescent COVID-19. T cells, B-cell-depleted T cells, or PBMCs provided the cDNA or gDNA that served as material.

Per the study methods: The authors estimated nucleated cell counts from reference gene primer amplification. Assay: immunoSEQ multiplex PCR; the TCRdb copy retains only in-frame clones and omits some. V, J and clone size were drawn from that table, and D and trimming were deduced from the DNA. In the table there are 50,000 to 75,000 clones, around 80% of which are singletons. Seattle patients were enrolled during active infection and followed longitudinally. The sequenced sample consisted of peripheral blood. The clonotype was recovered from a man aged 60 to 75 with COVID-19, enrolled during active disease.

CDR3 in DNA: TGTGCCAGCAAGGACAGTGTTGGACAGCCCCAGCATTTT. Translation: CASKDSVGQPQHF. The chain links TRBV2 to TRBJ1-5; tentative D call: TRBD1 (6 bases). Germline assignment: CDR1 SNHLY and CDR2 FYNNEI. Trimming took 7 bases from V and 7 from J, leaving 14 bases between them. The CDR3 has 13 amino acids.